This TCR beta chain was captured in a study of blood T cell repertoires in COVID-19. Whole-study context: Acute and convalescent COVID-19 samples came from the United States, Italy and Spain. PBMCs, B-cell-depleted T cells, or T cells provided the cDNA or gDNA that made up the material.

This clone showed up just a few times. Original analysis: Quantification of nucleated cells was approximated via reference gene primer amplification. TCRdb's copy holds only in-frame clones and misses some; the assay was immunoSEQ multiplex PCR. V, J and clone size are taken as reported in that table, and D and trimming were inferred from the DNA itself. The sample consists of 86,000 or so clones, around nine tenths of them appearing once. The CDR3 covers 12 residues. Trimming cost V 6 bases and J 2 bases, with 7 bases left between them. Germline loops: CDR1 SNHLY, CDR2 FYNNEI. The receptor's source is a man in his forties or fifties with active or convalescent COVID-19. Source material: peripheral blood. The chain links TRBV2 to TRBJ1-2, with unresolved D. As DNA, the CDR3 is TGTGCCAGCAGGGGCGGGAACTATGGCTACACCTTC. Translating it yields CASRGGNYGYTF.